This TCR beta chain derives from a study of shared clonotypes between healthy human individuals. Study results and limitations: Generation probability values for non-shared clonotypes were lower than those for clonotypes shared by all four donors.

The data were produced by immunoSEQ multiplex PCR, yet TCRdb's version contains in-frame clones alone and is incomplete. Among 1.4 million to 1.5 million clones listed, 96% were seen once. CDR3 length equals 16 residues. The V end was cut by 7 bases, the J end by 4 bases, with 20 bases between. Germline loops: CDR1 MDHEN, CDR2 SYDVKM. Turning to this clone: Its matching antigen is unknown.

What was sequenced was naive CD4+ T cells sorted from blood. The sample's subset: CD45RA+ positively selected. This chain links TRBV28 with TRBJ1-5; D uncertain. The clonotype was recovered from a young man in good health. The CDR3 sequence: CASTTHEGWPNQPQHF. The DNA of the CDR3 is TGTGCCAGCACCACCCATGAAGGGTGGCCTAATCAGCCCCAGCATTTT.